This T cell receptor beta chain was documented in a study of control samples from healthy donors and cancer patients. Assay used: immunoSEQ multiplex PCR; TCRdb lists only in-frame clones, some missing. The sample lists about 150,000 clones, 88% seen once, with approximately 1.6% in the top ten. This clone was seen only once. Germline CDR1 reads SGHRS; CDR2 reads YFSETQ. J lost 5 bases, V lost 4 bases, and 3 bases had no gene match. The CDR3 is made up of 14 amino acids. The rearrangement uses TRBV5-1 and TRBJ2-5; 12 bases fit TRBD2. The TCR sequence derives from a man aged 18-30 years in good health. The sample comprised blood. The CDR3, as DNA: TGCGCCAGCAGCCCTAGCGGGGGGGCTGAGACCCAGTACTTC. Translated: CASSPSGGAETQYF.